This T cell receptor beta chain came from a study of identical twins. From the 5' RACE reads, TCRdb called clonotypes with MiXCR, one entry per CDR3 protein. The table includes approximately 220,000 distinct CDR3 sequences, 7% to 8.5% detected once. Trimming pared 1 base from V and 2 bases from J, leaving 11 bases between. Germline CDR1 is DFQATT and CDR2 is SNEGSKA (reference sequence). This CDR3 has 14 amino acids. These data were likewise used in another study, on yellow fever vaccine responses in identical twins.

The receptor was isolated from a woman under 30 in good health. This rearrangement joins TRBV20-1 to TRBJ2-5, with TRBD2 as a possible D gene (6 bases). Material for sequencing was CD8+ T cells sorted from blood. The CDR3 nucleotides read TGCAGTGCTAGAGGCCAAGGAGGGCAAGAGACCCAGTACTTC. It is translated as CSARGQGGQETQYF.